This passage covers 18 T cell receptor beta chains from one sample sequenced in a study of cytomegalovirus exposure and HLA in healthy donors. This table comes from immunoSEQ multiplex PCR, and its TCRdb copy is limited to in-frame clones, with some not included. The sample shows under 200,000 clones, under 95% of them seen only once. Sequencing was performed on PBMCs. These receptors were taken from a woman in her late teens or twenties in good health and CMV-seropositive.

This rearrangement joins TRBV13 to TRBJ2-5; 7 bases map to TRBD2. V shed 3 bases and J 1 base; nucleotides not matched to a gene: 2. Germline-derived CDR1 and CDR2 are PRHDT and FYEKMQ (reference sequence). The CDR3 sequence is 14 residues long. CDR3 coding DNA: TGTGCCAGCAGCTTGGGGGGGACCCAAGAGACCCAGTACTTC. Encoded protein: CASSLGGTQETQYF.

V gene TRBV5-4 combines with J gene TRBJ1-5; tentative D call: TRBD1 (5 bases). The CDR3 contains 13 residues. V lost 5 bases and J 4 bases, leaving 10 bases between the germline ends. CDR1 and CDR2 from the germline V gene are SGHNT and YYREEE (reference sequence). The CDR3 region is CASRTANNQPQHF. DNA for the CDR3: TGTGCCAGCAGGACAGCAAATAATCAGCCCCAGCATTTT.

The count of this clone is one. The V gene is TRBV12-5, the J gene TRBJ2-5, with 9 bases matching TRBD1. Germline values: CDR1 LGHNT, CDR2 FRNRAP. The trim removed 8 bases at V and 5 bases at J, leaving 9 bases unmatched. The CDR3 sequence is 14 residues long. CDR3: CASRGQGDWETQYF. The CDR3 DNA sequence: TGTGCTAGTCGGGGACAGGGCGATTGGGAGACCCAGTACTTC.

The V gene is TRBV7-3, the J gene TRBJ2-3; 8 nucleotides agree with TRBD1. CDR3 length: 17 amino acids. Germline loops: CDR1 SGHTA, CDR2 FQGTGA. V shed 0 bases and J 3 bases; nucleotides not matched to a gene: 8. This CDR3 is CASSLTSGQGITDTQYF. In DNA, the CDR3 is TGTGCCAGCAGCTTAACGTCAGGACAGGGAATTACAGATACGCAGTATTTT.

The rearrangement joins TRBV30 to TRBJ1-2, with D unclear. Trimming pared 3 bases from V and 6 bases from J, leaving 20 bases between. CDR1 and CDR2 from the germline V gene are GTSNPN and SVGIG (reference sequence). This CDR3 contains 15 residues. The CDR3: CAWSPLRRAGNGYTF. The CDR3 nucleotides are TGTGCCTGGAGCCCCCTTCGGAGGGCAGGCAATGGCTACACCTTC.

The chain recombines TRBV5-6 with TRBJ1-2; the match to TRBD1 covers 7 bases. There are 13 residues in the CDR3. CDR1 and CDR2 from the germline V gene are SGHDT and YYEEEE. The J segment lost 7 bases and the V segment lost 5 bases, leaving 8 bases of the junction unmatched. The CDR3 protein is CASRDDRASGYTF. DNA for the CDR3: TGTGCCAGCAGAGACGACAGGGCCAGTGGCTACACCTTC.

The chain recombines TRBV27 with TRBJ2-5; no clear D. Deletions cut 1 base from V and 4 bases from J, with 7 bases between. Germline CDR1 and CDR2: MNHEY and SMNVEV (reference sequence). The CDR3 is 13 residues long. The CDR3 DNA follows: TGTGCCAGCAGTTTATTGAGTGGAGAGACCCAGTACTTC. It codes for CASSLLSGETQYF.

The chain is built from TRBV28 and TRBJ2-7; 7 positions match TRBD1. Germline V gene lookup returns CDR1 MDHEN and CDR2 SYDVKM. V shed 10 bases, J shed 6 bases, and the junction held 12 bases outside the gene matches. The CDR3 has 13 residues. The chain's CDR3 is CATEQGWDGEQYF. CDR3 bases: TGTGCCACGGAACAGGGGTGGGATGGCGAGCAGTACTTC.

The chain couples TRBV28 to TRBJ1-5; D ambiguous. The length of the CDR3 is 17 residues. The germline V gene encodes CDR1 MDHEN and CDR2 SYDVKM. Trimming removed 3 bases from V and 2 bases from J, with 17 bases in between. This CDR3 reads CASSFESVASGNQPQHF. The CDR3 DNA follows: TGTGCCAGCAGTTTTGAGAGTGTAGCCTCGGGCAATCAGCCCCAGCATTTT.

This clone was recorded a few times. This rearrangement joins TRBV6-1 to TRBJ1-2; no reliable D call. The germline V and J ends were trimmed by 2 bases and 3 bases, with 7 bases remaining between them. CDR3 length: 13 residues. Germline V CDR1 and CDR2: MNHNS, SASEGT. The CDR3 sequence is CASSELGDYGYTF. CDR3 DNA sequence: TGTGCCAGCAGTGAATTGGGAGACTATGGCTACACCTTC.

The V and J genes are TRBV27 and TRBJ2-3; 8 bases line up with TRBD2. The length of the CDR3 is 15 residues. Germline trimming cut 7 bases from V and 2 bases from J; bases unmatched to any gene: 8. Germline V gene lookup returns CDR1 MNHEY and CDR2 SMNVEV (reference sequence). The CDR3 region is CASNSQRGLTDTQYF. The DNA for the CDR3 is TGTGCCAGCAACTCCCAGCGGGGGCTCACAGATACGCAGTATTTT.

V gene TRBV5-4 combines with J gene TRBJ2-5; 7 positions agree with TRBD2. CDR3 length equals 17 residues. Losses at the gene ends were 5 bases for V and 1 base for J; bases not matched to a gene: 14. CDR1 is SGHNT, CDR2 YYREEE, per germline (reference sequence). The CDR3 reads CASRPYLSAGSQETQYF. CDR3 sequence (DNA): TGTGCCAGCAGGCCGTATCTCTCAGCGGGGTCCCAAGAGACCCAGTACTTC.

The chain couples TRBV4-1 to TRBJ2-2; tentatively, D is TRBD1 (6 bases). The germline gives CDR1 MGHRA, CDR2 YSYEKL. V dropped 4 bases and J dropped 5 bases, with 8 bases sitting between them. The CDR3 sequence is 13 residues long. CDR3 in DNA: TGCGCCAGCAGCCGTACAGGGACCGGGGAGCTGTTTTTT. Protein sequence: CASSRTGTGELFF.

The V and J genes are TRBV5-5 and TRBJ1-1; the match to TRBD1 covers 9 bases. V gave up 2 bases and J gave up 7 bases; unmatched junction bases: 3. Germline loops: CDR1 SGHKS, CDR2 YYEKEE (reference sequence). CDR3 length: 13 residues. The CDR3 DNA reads TGTGCCAGCAGCTTCGGGACAGGGATTGAAGCTTTCTTT. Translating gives CASSFGTGIEAFF.

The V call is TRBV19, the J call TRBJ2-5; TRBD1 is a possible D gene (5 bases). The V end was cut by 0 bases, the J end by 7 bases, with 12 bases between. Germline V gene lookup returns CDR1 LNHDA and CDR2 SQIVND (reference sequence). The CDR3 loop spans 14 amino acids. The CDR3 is CASSIEAGLGTQYF. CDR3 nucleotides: TGTGCCAGTAGTATAGAAGCAGGGCTGGGGACCCAGTACTTC. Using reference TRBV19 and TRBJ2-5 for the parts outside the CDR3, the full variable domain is DGGITQSPKYLFRKEGQNVTLSCEQNLNHDAMYWYRQDPGQGLRLIYYSQIVNDFQKGDIAEGYSVSREKKESFPLTVTSAQKNPTAFYLCASSIEAGLGTQYFGPGTRLLVL.

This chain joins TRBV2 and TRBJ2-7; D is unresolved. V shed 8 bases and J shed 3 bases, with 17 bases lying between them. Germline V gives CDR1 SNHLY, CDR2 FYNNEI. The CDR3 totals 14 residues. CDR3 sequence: CASAYGTRGYEQYF. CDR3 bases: TGTGCCAGCGCCTATGGCACCCGCGGCTACGAGCAGTACTTC.

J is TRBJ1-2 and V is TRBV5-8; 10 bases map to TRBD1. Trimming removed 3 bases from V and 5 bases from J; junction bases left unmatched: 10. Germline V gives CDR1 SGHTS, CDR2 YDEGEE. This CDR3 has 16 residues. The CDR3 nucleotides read TGTGCCAGCAGCTCAGCTTGGGACAGGGGACTGTATGGCTACACCTTC. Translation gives CASSSAWDRGLYGYTF.

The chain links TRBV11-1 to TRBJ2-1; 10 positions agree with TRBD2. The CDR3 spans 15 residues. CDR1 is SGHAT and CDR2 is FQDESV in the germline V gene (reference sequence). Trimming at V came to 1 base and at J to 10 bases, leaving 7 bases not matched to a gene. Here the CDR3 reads CASSLELAGPSEQFF. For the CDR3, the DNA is TGTGCCAGCAGCTTAGAACTAGCGGGGCCCTCGGAGCAGTTCTTC. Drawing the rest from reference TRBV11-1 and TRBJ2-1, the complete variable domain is EAEVAQSPRYKITEKSQAVAFWCDPISGHATLYWYRQILGQGPELLVQFQDESVVDDSQLPKDRFSAERLKGVDSTLKIQPAELGDSAMYLCASSLELAGPSEQFFGPGTRLTVL.